Described below is a single T cell receptor beta chain sequence and its context. These data originate in a study of immune evolution from preneoplasia to lung adenocarcinoma. Method: immunoSEQ multiplex PCR; TCRdb's copy keeps in-frame clones and lacks some. Among 25,000 to 30,000 clones, roughly 74% were seen once, and the ten largest hold roughly 5.7%. Germline V gives CDR1 LNHDA, CDR2 SQIVND (reference sequence). V lost 5 bases and J 5 bases, leaving 16 bases between the germline ends. The CDR3 runs 15 residues. Specimen: FFPE invasive lung adenocarcinoma tissue. The receptor was derived from a person between 55 and 70 years old with invasive lung adenocarcinoma. Some clones in this sample may be carry-over from other donors' samples. The V gene is TRBV19, the J gene TRBJ1-5; a possible D gene is TRBD1 (6 bases). CDR3 sequence reads: CASSDGQQPDQPQHF. As DNA, the CDR3 is TGTGCCAGTAGTGATGGACAGCAACCGGATCAGCCCCAGCATTTT.